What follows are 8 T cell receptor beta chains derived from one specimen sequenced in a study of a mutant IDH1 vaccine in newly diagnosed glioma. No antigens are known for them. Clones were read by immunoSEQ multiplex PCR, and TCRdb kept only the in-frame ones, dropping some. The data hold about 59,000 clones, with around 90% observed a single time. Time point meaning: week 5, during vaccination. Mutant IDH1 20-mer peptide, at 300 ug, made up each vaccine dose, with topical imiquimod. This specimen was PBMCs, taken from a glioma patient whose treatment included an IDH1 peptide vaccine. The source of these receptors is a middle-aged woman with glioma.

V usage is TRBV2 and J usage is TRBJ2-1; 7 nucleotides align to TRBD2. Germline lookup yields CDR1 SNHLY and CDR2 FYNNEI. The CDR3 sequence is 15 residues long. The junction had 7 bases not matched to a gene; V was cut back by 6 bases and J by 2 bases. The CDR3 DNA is TGTGCCAGCAGCGAACGGCGGGAGCCCTACAATGAGCAGTTCTTC. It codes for CASSERREPYNEQFF.

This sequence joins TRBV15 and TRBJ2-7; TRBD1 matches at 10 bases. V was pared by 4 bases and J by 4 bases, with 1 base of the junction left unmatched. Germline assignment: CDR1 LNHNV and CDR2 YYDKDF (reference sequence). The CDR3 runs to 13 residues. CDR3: CATSKGQGYEQYF. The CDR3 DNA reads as TGTGCCACCAGCAAGGGACAGGGGTACGAGCAGTACTTC.

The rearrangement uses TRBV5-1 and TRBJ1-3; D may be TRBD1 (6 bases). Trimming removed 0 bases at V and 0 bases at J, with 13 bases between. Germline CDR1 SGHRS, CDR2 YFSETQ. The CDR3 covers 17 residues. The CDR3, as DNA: TGCGCCAGCAGCTTGGGACGGGGGCTCTACTCTGGAAACACCATATATTTT. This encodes CASSLGRGLYSGNTIYF.

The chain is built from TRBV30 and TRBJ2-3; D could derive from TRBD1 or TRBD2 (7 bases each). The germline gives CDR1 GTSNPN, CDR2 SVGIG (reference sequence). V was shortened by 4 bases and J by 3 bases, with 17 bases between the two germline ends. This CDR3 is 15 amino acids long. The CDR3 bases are TGTGCCTGGATACGACAGGGAGGGTCGACAGATACGCAGTATTTT. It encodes CAWIRQGGSTDTQYF.

CDR3 amino acids: CASSPNAGGNGGYTF. The CDR3, as DNA: TGTGCCAGCTCACCAAACGCAGGGGGTAATGGTGGCTACACCTTC. The rearrangement joins TRBV18 to TRBJ1-2; TRBD1 matches at 7 bases. The CDR3 consists of 15 residues. With V trimmed by 2 bases and J by 7 bases, 10 bases remained unmatched. Per germline, CDR1 KGHSH and CDR2 LQKENI.

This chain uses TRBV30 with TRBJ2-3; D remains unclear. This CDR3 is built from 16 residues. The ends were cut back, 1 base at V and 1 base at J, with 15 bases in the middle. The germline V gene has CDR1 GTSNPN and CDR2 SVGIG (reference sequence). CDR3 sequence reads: CAWSETPYNRTDTQYF. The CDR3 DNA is TGTGCCTGGAGTGAGACCCCATATAACCGCACAGATACGCAGTATTTT.

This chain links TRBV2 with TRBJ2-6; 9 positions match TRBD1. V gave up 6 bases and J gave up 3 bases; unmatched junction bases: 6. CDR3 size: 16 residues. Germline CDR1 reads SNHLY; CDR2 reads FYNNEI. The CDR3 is CASSRTGGGGANVLTF. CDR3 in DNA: TGTGCCAGCAGCAGAACAGGGGGCGGTGGGGCCAACGTCCTGACTTTC.

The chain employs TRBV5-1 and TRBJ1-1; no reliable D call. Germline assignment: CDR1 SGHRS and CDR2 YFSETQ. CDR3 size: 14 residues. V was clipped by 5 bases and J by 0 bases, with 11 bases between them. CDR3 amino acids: CASSSNSVNTEAFF. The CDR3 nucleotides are TGCGCCAGCAGTTCCAACTCGGTGAACACTGAAGCTTTCTTT.